This T cell receptor beta chain was identified during a study of CD8 T cells in Susac syndrome. Sequencing of TCR beta drew on CD8+ and CD4+ T cells from blood. Negative magnetic isolation gave CD8+ and CD4+ cells; FACS enriched CD8+ TEMRA. Random-hexamer reverse transcription was applied to about 0.5 to 1 ug RNA. The method of amplification for TCR beta CDR3 was immunoSEQ multiplex PCR, covering 54 Vbeta and 13 Jbeta. Via MiXCR, TCRdb re-called the immunoSEQ multiplex PCR reads, giving one row per CDR3 protein. The data contain about 200,000 distinct CDR3 sequences, around 95% of them singletons. The source material was CD4+ T cells from PBMCs. The source is a human donor in good health.

DNA of the CDR3: TGCGCCAGCAGCCCAGCCCGGGAGGGTTCACCCCTCCACTTT. The encoded protein is CASSPAREGSPLHF. The chain uses TRBV5-1 and TRBJ1-6; D is unresolved. V was clipped by 4 bases and J by 9 bases, with 14 bases between them. CDR1 and CDR2 (germline): SGHRS, YFSETQ. This CDR3 spans 14 amino acids.